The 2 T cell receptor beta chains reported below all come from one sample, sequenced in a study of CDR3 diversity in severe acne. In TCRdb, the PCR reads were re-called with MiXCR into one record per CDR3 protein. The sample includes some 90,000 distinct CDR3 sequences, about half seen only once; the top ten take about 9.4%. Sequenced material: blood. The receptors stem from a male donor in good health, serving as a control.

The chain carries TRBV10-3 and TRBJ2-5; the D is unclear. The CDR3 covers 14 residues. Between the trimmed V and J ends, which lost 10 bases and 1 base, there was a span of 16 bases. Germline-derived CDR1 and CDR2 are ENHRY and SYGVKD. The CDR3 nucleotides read TGTGCCAGCACGCCTGTCGCGTCCCAAGAGACCCAGTACTTC. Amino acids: CASTPVASQETQYF.

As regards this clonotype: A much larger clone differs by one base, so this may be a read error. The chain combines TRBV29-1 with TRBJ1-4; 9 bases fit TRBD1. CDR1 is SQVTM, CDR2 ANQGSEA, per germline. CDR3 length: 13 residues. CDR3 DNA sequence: TGCAGCGCACTACAGGGGGCAAATGAAGAACTGTTTTTT. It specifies CSALQGANEELFF.